A single sample gave rise to the 3 T cell receptor beta chains below, sequenced in a study of memory CD4+ T cells and cytomegalovirus serostatus. The sort gate was single viable CD3+CD4+CD8-CD45RO+ cells for memory CD4+ T cells. Only in-frame clones appear in the TCRdb table, and some are missing; sequencing was by immunoSEQ multiplex PCR. The table shows about 57,000 clones, with 70% to 85% occurring only once. Sequencing used memory CD4+ T cells from blood. These receptor sequences come from an adult in good health and CMV-seronegative.

V gene TRBV19 combines with J gene TRBJ1-3; possible D gene TRBD1, 5 bases. The germline V gene encodes CDR1 LNHDA and CDR2 SQIVND (reference sequence). The V end lost 3 bases, the J end lost 4 bases, and 10 bases lay between the germline ends. CDR3 size: 14 residues. CDR3 sequence: CASSIAGMGNTIYF. The CDR3 DNA sequence: TGTGCCAGTAGTATCGCAGGGATGGGAAACACCATATATTTT.

This clone has only one observation. The rearrangement uses TRBV5-5 and TRBJ1-5; unclear D gene. The CDR3 covers 13 residues. Germline V gene sequence: CDR1 SGHKS, CDR2 YYEKEE (reference sequence). V lost 2 bases to trimming and J lost 7 bases, with 10 bases between them. The CDR3 reads CASSFTPNQPQHF. The CDR3 DNA reads as TGTGCCAGCAGCTTTACTCCTAACCAGCCCCAGCATTTT. The variable domain in full, completed from reference TRBV5-5 and TRBJ1-5, reads DAGVTQSPTHLIKTRGQQVTLRCSPISGHKSVSWYQQVLGQGPQFIFQYYEKEERGRGNFPDRFSARQFPNYSSELNVNALLLGDSALYLCASSFTPNQPQHFGDGTRLSIL.

The chain combines TRBV29-1 with TRBJ2-2; TRBD1 might be the D (5 bases). This CDR3 spans 14 amino acids. Looked up from germline, CDR1 is SQVTM and CDR2 is ANQGSEA. V lost 6 bases and J 3 bases, leaving 14 bases between the germline ends. CDR3 coding DNA: TGCAGCGTGCCAAAAACAGGACACACCGGGGAGCTGTTTTTT. It translates to CSVPKTGHTGELFF.